This T cell receptor beta chain was sequenced for a study of regulatory T cells in long-lasting Graves disease. Arm-PCR of CDR3 regions with iRepertoire HTBI primers generated TCR beta libraries. In the source study's methods: Identification of gene segments yielded more than 60 TRBV and 14 TRBJ across samples. TCRdb re-called the multiplex PCR reads through MiXCR, storing one row per CDR3 protein. The V and J calls were determined by TCRdb, not by the authors. In the table there are about 500,000 distinct CDR3 sequences, about 12% of which are singletons. Study-wide points: Newly diagnosed Graves' patients had higher TCR diversity than persistent ones. Persistent disease was associated with favored TRBV28 usage and with favored use of TRBJ1-2 and TRBJ2-5.

The germline V gene has CDR1 MNHEY and CDR2 SVGEGT. The CDR3 is made up of 15 amino acids. Trimming at V came to 5 bases and at J to 5 bases, leaving 10 bases not matched to a gene. Time point of the sample: newly diagnosed GD, antithyroid drugs for less than 3 months. Isolated PBMC RNA provided the starting material for the TCR library. The table lists this clonotype with many counts. No antigen is known for it. This sample was also put to use in a study of T cells in Graves' hyperthyroidism and ophthalmopathy.

The TCR sequence derives from a woman aged 25 to 39 with Graves disease. This chain joins TRBV6-2 or TRBV6-3 and TRBJ2-3; 7 positions match TRBD2. Sequencing was performed on peripheral blood mononuclear cells (PBMCs), taken at new diagnosis, from a patient treated with antithyroid drugs. The DNA for the CDR3 is TGTGCCAGCAGTCCCCGGGAAGGGGAGGGAGATACGCAGTATTTT. Translated: CASSPREGEGDTQYF.